The 4 T cell receptor beta chains reported below all come from one sample, sequenced in a study of neurological immune-mediated disorders. One entry per CDR3 protein results from TCRdb running MiXCR on the 5' RACE reads. The sample consists of 55,000 to 65,000 distinct CDR3 sequences, approximately 11% of them appearing once. Sequencing used PBMCs. The receptors originated from a woman aged 60 to 75 with HTLV-1-associated myelopathy (HAM/TSP).

This clonotype was detected ten times or more. The gene calls are TRBV12-3 or TRBV12-4 and TRBJ2-7; D gene ambiguous. V lost 6 bases, J lost 3 bases, and 6 bases lay in between. The CDR3 runs 11 residues. The CDR3 protein is CASSRVYEQYF. The CDR3 nucleotides read TGTGCCAGCAGCCGAGTCTACGAGCAGTACTTC.

This clonotype was detected many times. V usage is TRBV5-6 and J usage is TRBJ2-7; TRBD2 matches at 8 bases. Looked up from germline, CDR1 is SGHDT and CDR2 is YYEEEE. Trimming took 2 bases from V and 4 from J; bases not matched to a gene: 8. CDR3 length: 15 amino acids. CDR3 region: CASSFSPGGPYEQYF. The CDR3 coding sequence is TGTGCCAGCAGCTTTTCGCCGGGAGGGCCATACGAGCAGTACTTC.

This clonotype was seen many times. This chain joins TRBV20-1 and TRBJ1-1; D remains ambiguous. This CDR3 contains 11 residues. CDR1 is DFQATT, CDR2 SNEGSKA, per germline (reference sequence). With 6 bases removed from V and 1 base from J, the gap between germline ends came to 6 bases. The DNA for the CDR3 is TGCAGTGCGGAAGGGAACACTGAAGCTTTCTTT. Translation: CSAEGNTEAFF.

This clonotype was picked up many times. The chain is built from TRBV20-1 and TRBJ2-3; D gene ambiguous. Trimming stripped 4 bases from V and 2 bases from J, with 10 bases between. This CDR3 region has 13 residues. The germline V gene has CDR1 DFQATT and CDR2 SNEGSKA (reference sequence). The CDR3 reads CSATREFTDTQYF. The CDR3 bases are TGCAGTGCTACGAGAGAGTTCACAGATACGCAGTATTTT.